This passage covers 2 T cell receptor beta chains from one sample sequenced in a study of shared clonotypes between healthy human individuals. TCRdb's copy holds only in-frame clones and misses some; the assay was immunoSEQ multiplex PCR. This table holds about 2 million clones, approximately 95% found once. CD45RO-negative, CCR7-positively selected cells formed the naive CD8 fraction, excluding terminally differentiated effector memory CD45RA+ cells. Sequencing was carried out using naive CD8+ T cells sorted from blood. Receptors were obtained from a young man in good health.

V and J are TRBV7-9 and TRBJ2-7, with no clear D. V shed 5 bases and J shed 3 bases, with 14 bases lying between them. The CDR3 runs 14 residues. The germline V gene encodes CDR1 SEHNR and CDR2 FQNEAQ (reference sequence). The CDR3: CASSPTSFNYEQYF. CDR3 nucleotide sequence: TGTGCCAGCAGCCCCACGTCGTTCAACTACGAGCAGTACTTC.

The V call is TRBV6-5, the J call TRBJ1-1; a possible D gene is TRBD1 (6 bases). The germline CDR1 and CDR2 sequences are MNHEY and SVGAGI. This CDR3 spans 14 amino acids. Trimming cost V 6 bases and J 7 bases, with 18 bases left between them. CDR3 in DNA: TGTGCCAGCAGCTCCCTACTAGGGGGGGGTGAAGCTTTCTTT. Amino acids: CASSSLLGGGEAFF.